These 5 T cell receptor beta chains came from one sample sequenced in a study of T cells expressing NK-cell markers. TCRdb reprocessed the 5' RACE reads, with one entry per CDR3 protein and no DNA. Recorded for this sample: about 390,000 distinct CDR3 sequences. Sequencing input: blood T cells: a sorted CD56 or NKG2C T cell subset, CD4+ or CD8+ T cells, or bulk PBMC T cells (not recorded which). Receptors originate from a woman between 45 and 65 years old in good health.

The chain combines TRBV5-1 with TRBJ2-3. The V gene's germline CDR1 is SGHRS and CDR2 YFSETQ. CDR3 length: 13 amino acids. The CDR3 is CASSLGPPDTQYF.

V and J are TRBV5-1 and TRBJ2-7; the TCRdb call, TRBD1, lacks DNA for checking. CDR3 size: 15 residues. The germline gives CDR1 SGHRS, CDR2 YFSETQ. The CDR3 sequence: CASSPSDNYIYEQYF.

The V call is TRBV4-2, the J call TRBJ2-4; TCRdb's D gene call, TRBD2, goes unchecked for lack of DNA. The germline V gene encodes CDR1 LGHNA and CDR2 YNFKEQ. The length of the CDR3 is 16 residues. CDR3 protein: CASSQAAGGPQNIQYF.

This chain links TRBV12-3 or TRBV12-4 with TRBJ2-6; no DNA is available, so the TRBD2 call from TCRdb remains unchecked. This CDR3 has 17 amino acids. CDR3 residues: CASSLGSGSSGANVLTF.

The chain is built from TRBV7-2 and TRBJ2-7; TCRdb designates TRBD1, a call that cannot be tested without DNA. The germline V gene encodes CDR1 SGHTA and CDR2 FQGNSA. The CDR3 is 12 amino acids. The chain's CDR3 is CASSSDRYEQYF.